A single sample gave rise to the 14 T cell receptor beta chains below, sequenced in a study of blood T cell repertoires in COVID-19. Clones were sequenced by immunoSEQ multiplex PCR, and TCRdb holds only the in-frame ones, with some missing. The data contain over 150,000 clones, roughly 80% of them seen just once; the ten biggest clones take up approximately 2%. Sequencing used peripheral blood. The source is an elderly woman with acute or convalescent COVID-19.

The V and J genes are TRBV4-1 and TRBJ1-4, with 8 bases lining up with TRBD1. Germline V lookup: CDR1 MGHRA, CDR2 YSYEKL. The ends lost 3 bases at V and 3 bases at J; junction bases unmatched: 9. The CDR3 loop spans 17 amino acids. The CDR3: CASSQALQGAPNEKLFF. The CDR3 DNA sequence: TGCGCCAGCAGCCAGGCGCTTCAGGGGGCTCCTAATGAAAAACTGTTTTTT.

The rearrangement uses TRBV19 and TRBJ1-6; 8 bases fit TRBD1. The V gene's germline CDR1 is LNHDA and CDR2 SQIVND (reference sequence). V lost 9 bases to trimming and J lost 8 bases; unmatched junction nucleotides: 6. The CDR3 loop spans 13 amino acids. CDR3: CASTQGGYSPLHF. DNA for the CDR3: TGTGCCAGCACACAGGGGGGCTATTCACCCCTCCACTTT.

The V call is TRBV6-5, the J call TRBJ1-1; TRBD1 agrees at 9 bases. The CDR3 loop spans 16 amino acids. Germline CDR1 is MNHEY and CDR2 is SVGAGI. Trimming cost V 0 bases and J 5 bases; bases outside gene matches: 7. CDR3 DNA: TGTGCCAGCAGTTACTCGGGGACAGGGACGGAAACTGAAGCTTTCTTT. The encoded protein is CASSYSGTGTETEAFF.

This chain links TRBV3-1 (or the pseudogene TRBV3-2) with TRBJ1-1; no reliable D call. The CDR3 sequence is 15 residues long. Germline assignment: CDR1 LGHDT and CDR2 YNNKEL (reference sequence). V was cut by 2 bases and J by 4 bases, with 14 bases left in between. The CDR3, as DNA: TGTGCCAGCAGCCAATCCAATCCGAGAAGCACTGAAGCTTTCTTT. Translated: CASSQSNPRSTEAFF.

CDR3 bases: TGTGCCAGCAGCTCCGCCGGGGGCTACAATGAGCAGTTCTTC. Its translation: CASSSAGGYNEQFF. The chain links TRBV7-9 to TRBJ2-1, with a tentative D call TRBD2 (6 bases). The CDR3 sequence is 14 residues long. In germline, CDR1 is SEHNR, CDR2 FQNEAQ (reference sequence). Trimming stripped 4 bases from V and 3 bases from J, with 10 bases between.

Only a few counts were recorded for this clone. V is TRBV7-9 and J is TRBJ2-7; TRBD1 matches at 9 bases. Germline V gene lookup returns CDR1 SEHNR and CDR2 FQNEAQ (reference sequence). The V and J ends lost 3 bases and 5 bases, in that order; junction bases with no gene match: 8. The CDR3 is made up of 15 amino acids. The CDR3 loop reads CASSLRGQGRDEQYF. CDR3 sequence (DNA): TGTGCCAGCAGCTTGAGGGGACAGGGAAGGGACGAGCAGTACTTC.

The chain uses TRBV7-2 and TRBJ2-5, with TRBD2 as a possible D gene (6 bases). The CDR3 is made up of 14 amino acids. The V and J ends lost 3 bases and 5 bases respectively, with 13 bases between them. The germline CDR1 and CDR2 sequences are SGHTA and FQGNSA. CDR3 nucleotides: TGTGCCAGCAGCTTTCCCGGGGGTTCTGAGACCCAGTACTTC. Translation gives CASSFPGGSETQYF. The complete variable domain, with remaining parts taken from reference TRBV7-2 and TRBJ2-5, reads GAGVSQSPSNKVTEKGKDVELRCDPISGHTALYWYRQSLGQGLEFLIYFQGNSAPDKSGLPSDRFSAERTGGSVSTLTIQRTQQEDSAVYLCASSFPGGSETQYFGPGTRLLVL.

J is TRBJ1-2 and V is TRBV7-2; no definite D call. CDR1 is SGHTA, CDR2 FQGNSA, per germline. Deletions cut 3 bases from V and 4 bases from J, with 12 bases between. The CDR3 is 14 amino acids. The CDR3 is CASSFSRSGYGYTF. For the CDR3, the DNA is TGTGCCAGCAGCTTTAGTCGCAGCGGCTATGGCTACACCTTC.

V and J are TRBV19 and TRBJ1-4, with a possible D match to TRBD1 (5 bases). Germline values: CDR1 LNHDA, CDR2 SQIVND (reference sequence). CDR3 length: 14 residues. The V end was cut by 4 bases, the J end by 4 bases, with 10 bases between. The CDR3 loop reads CASSTRQINEKLFF. CDR3 DNA sequence: TGTGCCAGTAGTACAAGACAGATTAATGAAAAACTGTTTTTT.

A single count supports this clone. The V gene is TRBV10-3, the J gene TRBJ1-5; D possibly corresponds to TRBD1 (5 bases). Trimming removed 3 bases from V and 6 bases from J, with 12 bases in between. Germline V gene sequence: CDR1 ENHRY, CDR2 SYGVKD. The CDR3 sequence is 14 residues long. CDR3 in amino acids: CAISDSLGVQPQHF. The CDR3 DNA follows: TGTGCCATCAGTGATAGTTTAGGGGTTCAGCCCCAGCATTTT.

Only a few counts were recorded for this clone. J is TRBJ1-1 and V is TRBV18, with 9 bases aligning to TRBD1. V dropped 6 bases and J dropped 5; count of bases not matched to a gene: 7. The CDR3 spans 14 residues. The germline V gene encodes CDR1 KGHSH and CDR2 LQKENI. The CDR3 sequence is CASSATGGDTEAFF. CDR3 bases: TGTGCCAGCTCGGCGACAGGGGGAGATACTGAAGCTTTCTTT.

V usage is TRBV28 and J usage is TRBJ2-2, with 7 bases aligning to TRBD1. V dropped 6 bases and J dropped 3; count of bases not matched to a gene: 7. The CDR3 has 15 amino acids. Germline values: CDR1 MDHEN, CDR2 SYDVKM. CDR3 protein: CASRRGGDDTGELFF. CDR3 bases: TGTGCCAGCAGACGAGGGGGCGACGACACCGGGGAGCTGTTTTTT.

V usage is TRBV29-1 and J usage is TRBJ2-3; 10 bases are a match to TRBD2. V shed 4 bases, J shed 6 bases, and the junction held 7 bases outside the gene matches. The germline gives CDR1 SQVTM, CDR2 ANQGSEA. The CDR3 contains 14 residues. This chain's CDR3 is CSVASGGARDTQYF. The DNA for the CDR3 is TGCAGCGTTGCCAGCGGGGGGGCAAGGGATACGCAGTATTTT.

This clone was seen just once. The chain is built from TRBV21-1 and TRBJ1-3. TRBV21-1 is recorded as a pseudogene. The CDR3 runs to 17 residues. DNA for the CDR3: TGTGCCAGCAGCAAAGCGCGAGGAGGGCCCTCTGGAAACACCATATATTTT. The encoded protein is CASSKARGGPSGNTIYF.